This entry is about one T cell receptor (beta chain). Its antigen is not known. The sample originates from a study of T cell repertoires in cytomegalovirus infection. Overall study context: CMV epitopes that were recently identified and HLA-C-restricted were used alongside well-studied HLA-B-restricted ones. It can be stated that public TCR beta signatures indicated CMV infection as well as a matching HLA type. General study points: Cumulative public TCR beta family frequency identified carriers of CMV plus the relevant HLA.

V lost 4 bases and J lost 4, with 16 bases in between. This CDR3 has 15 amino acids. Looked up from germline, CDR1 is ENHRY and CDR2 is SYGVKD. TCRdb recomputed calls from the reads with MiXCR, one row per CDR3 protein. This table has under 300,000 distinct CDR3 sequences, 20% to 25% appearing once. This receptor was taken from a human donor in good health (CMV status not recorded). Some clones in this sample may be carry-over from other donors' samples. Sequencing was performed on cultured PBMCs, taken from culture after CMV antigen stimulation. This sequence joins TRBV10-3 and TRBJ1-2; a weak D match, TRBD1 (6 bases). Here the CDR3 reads CAISAEQGSVYGYTF. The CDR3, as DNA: TGTGCCATCAGTGCCGAACAGGGATCAGTCTATGGCTACACCTTC.